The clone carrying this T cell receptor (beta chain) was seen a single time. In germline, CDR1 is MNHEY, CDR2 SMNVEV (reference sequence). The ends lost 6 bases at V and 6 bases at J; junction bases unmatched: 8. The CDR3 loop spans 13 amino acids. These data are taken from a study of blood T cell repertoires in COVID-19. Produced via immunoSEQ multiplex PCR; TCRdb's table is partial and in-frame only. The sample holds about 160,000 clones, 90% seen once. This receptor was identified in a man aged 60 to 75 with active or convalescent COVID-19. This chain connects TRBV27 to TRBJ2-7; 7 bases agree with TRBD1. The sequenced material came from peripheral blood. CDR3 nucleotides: TGTGCCAGCAGCCCCGGGACAGTTGGCGAGCAGTACTTC. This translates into CASSPGTVGEQYF.